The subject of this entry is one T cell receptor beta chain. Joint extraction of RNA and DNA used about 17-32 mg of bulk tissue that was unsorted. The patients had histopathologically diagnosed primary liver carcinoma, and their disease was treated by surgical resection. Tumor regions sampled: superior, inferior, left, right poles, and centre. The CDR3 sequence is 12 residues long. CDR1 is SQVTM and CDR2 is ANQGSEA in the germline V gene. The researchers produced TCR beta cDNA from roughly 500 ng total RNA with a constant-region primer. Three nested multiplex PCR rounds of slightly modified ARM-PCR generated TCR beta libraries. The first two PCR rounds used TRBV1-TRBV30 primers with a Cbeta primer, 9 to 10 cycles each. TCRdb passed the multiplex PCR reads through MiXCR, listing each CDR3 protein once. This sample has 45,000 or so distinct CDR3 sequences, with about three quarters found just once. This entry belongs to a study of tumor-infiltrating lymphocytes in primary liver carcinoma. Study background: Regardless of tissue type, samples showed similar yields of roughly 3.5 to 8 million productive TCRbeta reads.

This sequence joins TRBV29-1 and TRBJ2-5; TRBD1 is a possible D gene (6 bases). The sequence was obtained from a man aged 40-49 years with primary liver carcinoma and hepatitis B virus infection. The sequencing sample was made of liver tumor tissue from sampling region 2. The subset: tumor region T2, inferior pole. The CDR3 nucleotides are TGCAGTGGTATGGACAGTGGAGAGAACCAATACTTC. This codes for CSGMDSGENQYF.